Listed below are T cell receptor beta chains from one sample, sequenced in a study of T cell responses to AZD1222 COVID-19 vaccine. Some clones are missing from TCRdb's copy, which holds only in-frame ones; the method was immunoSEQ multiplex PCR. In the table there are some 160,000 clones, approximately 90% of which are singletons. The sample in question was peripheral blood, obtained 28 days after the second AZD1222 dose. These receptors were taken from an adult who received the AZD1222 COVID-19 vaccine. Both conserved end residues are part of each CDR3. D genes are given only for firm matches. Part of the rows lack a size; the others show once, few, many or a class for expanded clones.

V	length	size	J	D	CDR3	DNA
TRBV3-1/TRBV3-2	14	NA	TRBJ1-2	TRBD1	CASSPRTGEYGYTF	TGTGCCAGCAGCCCCCGGACAGGGGAATATGGCTACACCTTC
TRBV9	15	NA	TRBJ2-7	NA	CASSASGTDPYEQYF	TGTGCCAGCAGCGCGAGTGGGACGGATCCCTACGAGCAGTACTTC
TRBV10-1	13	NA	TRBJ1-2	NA	CASSEGGYYGYTF	TGCGCCAGCAGTGAAGGGGGGTACTATGGCTACACCTTC
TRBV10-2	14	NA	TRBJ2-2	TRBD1	CASREQGGTGELFF	TGCGCCAGCAGGGAACAGGGGGGCACCGGGGAGCTGTTTTTT
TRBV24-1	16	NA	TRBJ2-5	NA	CATSDPSKTGQETQYF	TGTGCCACCAGTGACCCTTCGAAGACAGGCCAAGAGACCCAGTACTTC
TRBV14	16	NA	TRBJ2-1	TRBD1	CASSRVTGLTYNEQFF	TGTGCCAGCAGCCGCGTGACAGGGCTAACCTACAATGAGCAGTTCTTC
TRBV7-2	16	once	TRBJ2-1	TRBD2	CASSYYIAGGRGEQFF	TGTGCCAGCAGCTACTACATAGCGGGTGGTCGGGGTGAGCAGTTCTTC
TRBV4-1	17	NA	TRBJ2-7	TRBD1	CASSQGRGQGDSYEQYF	TGCGCCAGCAGCCAGGGTAGGGGACAGGGGGACTCCTACGAGCAGTACTTC
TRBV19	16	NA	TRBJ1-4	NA	CASIRRVQGANEKLFF	TGTGCCAGTATCCGAAGGGTACAGGGAGCTAATGAAAAACTGTTTTTT
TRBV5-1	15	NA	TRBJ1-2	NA	CASSLGGGFRHGYTF	TGCGCCAGCAGCTTGGGAGGGGGTTTCAGGCATGGCTACACCTTC
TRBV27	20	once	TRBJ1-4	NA	CASSTMPHPLGVAGNEKLFF	TGTGCCAGCAGTACAATGCCCCACCCTCTAGGGGTGGCGGGTAATGAAAAACTGTTTTTT
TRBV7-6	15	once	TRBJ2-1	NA	CASSLGQGRGNEQFF	TGTGCCAGCAGCTTGGGGCAGGGGAGGGGCAATGAGCAGTTCTTC
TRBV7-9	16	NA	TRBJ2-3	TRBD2	CASSRGLAGVADTQYF	TGTGCCAGCAGCCGGGGACTAGCGGGAGTTGCCGATACGCAGTATTTT
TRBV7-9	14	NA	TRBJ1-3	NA	CASSLAGGQETIYF	TGTGCCAGCAGCTTAGCGGGTGGCCAGGAAACCATATATTTT
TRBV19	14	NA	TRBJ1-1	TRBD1	CASRRGQVNTEAFF	TGTGCCAGTCGACGCGGACAGGTAAACACTGAAGCTTTCTTT
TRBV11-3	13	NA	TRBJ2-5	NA	CASSPGRGETQYF	TGTGCCAGCAGCCCGGGTCGAGGCGAGACCCAGTACTTC
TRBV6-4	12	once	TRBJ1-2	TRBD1	CASRGDRDGYTF	TGTGCCAGCAGGGGGGACAGGGATGGCTACACCTTC
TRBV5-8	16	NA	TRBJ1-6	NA	CASSLEGNSYNSPLHF	TGTGCCAGCAGCTTGGAGGGGAACTCCTATAATTCACCCCTCCACTTT
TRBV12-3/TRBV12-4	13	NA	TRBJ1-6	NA	CASSFRGYSPLHF	TGTGCCAGCAGTTTTAGGGGTTATTCACCCCTCCACTTT
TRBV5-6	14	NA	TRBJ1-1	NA	CASSLGQMNTEAFF	TGTGCCAGCAGCTTGGGGCAGATGAACACTGAAGCTTTCTTT